A selection of T cell receptor beta chains follows, all from one sample in a study of T cell responses to AZD1222 COVID-19 vaccine. The repertoire was sequenced with immunoSEQ multiplex PCR; TCRdb's copy has only in-frame clones and lacks some. The sample comprises 120,000 or so clones, approximately 85% of which are singletons, and about 1.5% rests with the top ten. This material consisted of peripheral blood, taken on day 0 of AZD1222 vaccination. Every receptor here comes from an adult in good health. CDR3s include the opening cysteine and the closing phenylalanine or tryptophan. Fields, in order: V gene, J gene, D gene, clone size, CDR3 protein, CDR3 DNA. D genes are given only for firm matches. Expanded clones get a size class; other rows say once, few or many, or leave the size out.

TRBV28	TRBJ2-1	NA	NA	CASSPPKGLREQFF	TGTGCCAGCAGTCCCCCCAAGGGCCTTCGCGAGCAGTTCTTC
TRBV9	TRBJ1-1	NA	NA	CASSVDRANTEAFF	TGTGCCAGCAGCGTAGACAGGGCGAACACTGAAGCTTTCTTT
TRBV7-8	TRBJ1-1	NA	NA	CASSLRVSTYTEAFF	TGTGCCAGCAGCTTACGGGTGTCGACATACACTGAAGCTTTCTTT
TRBV7-2	TRBJ2-3	TRBD2	NA	CASSLPGGSTGNTQYF	TGTGCCAGCAGCTTACCGGGCGGGAGTACGGGGAATACGCAGTATTTT
TRBV27	TRBJ1-5	NA	NA	CASSLSRSGSNQPQHF	TGTGCCAGCAGTTTATCCCGGTCGGGGAGCAATCAGCCCCAGCATTTT
TRBV3-1/TRBV3-2	TRBJ1-2	NA	NA	CASSQVPGDYGYTF	TGTGCCAGCAGCCAAGTCCCGGGGGACTATGGCTACACCTTC
TRBV7-9	TRBJ1-2	NA	NA	CASSTRRAGGYTF	TGTGCCAGCAGTACCCGGAGAGCCGGTGGCTACACCTTC
TRBV27	TRBJ1-2	NA	NA	CASSPDIQGYGYTF	TGTGCCAGCAGCCCGGACATCCAGGGCTATGGCTACACCTTC
TRBV6-5	TRBJ2-5	TRBD2	NA	CAEALAEKETQYF	TGTGCCGAAGCGCTAGCGGAGAAAGAGACCCAGTACTTC
TRBV9	TRBJ2-5	TRBD2	NA	CASSGLAGRQETQYF	TGTGCCAGCAGCGGCCTAGCGGGACGTCAAGAGACCCAGTACTTC
TRBV27	TRBJ1-5	NA	NA	CASSSLGAGAQPQHF	TGTGCCAGCAGTTCTTTAGGGGCAGGGGCCCAGCCCCAGCATTTT
TRBV9	TRBJ2-3	NA	NA	CASSVGGITDTQYF	TGTGCCAGCAGCGTAGGGGGGATCACAGATACGCAGTATTTT
TRBV28	TRBJ1-1	NA	NA	CASSLIYPNTEAFF	TGTGCCAGCAGTTTAATTTACCCGAACACTGAAGCTTTCTTT
TRBV3-1/TRBV3-2	TRBJ1-2	TRBD1	many	CASTDRGFYGYTF	TGTGCCAGCACGGACAGGGGTTTCTATGGCTACACCTTC
TRBV25-1	TRBJ1-4	NA	NA	CASSVREEKLFF	TGTGCCAGCAGTGTCCGGGAGGAAAAACTGTTTTTT
TRBV5-1	TRBJ2-7	NA	NA	CASSFDYSYEQYF	TGCGCCAGCAGCTTCGACTACTCCTACGAGCAGTACTTC
TRBV7-3	TRBJ2-7	NA	NA	CASSLGPSSEQYF	TGTGCCAGCAGCTTAGGCCCCTCATCCGAGCAGTACTTC
TRBV7-2	TRBJ1-6	TRBD1	NA	CASSLGDRVNSPLHF	TGTGCCAGCAGCTTAGGGGACAGGGTAAATTCACCCCTCCACTTT
TRBV30	TRBJ2-3	NA	NA	CAFTEADTQYF	TGTGCCTTCACAGAGGCAGATACGCAGTATTTT
TRBV18	TRBJ2-7	TRBD1	NA	CASSAGTGGYEQYF	TGTGCCAGCTCAGCCGGGACAGGGGGTTACGAGCAGTACTTC
TRBV19	TRBJ1-1	NA	NA	CASSTQVNTEAFF	TGTGCCAGTAGCACACAGGTGAACACTGAAGCTTTCTTT
TRBV19	TRBJ1-2	TRBD1	NA	CASGVRTGNYGYTF	TGTGCCAGTGGGGTCCGGACAGGGAACTATGGCTACACCTTC
TRBV19	TRBJ2-7	NA	NA	CASSIRGEQYF	TGTGCCAGTAGTATTCGGGGAGAGCAGTACTTC
TRBV6-5	TRBJ1-6	TRBD1	NA	CASRPGTGVSPLHF	TGTGCCAGCAGGCCCGGGACAGGGGTGTCACCCCTCCACTTT
TRBV18	TRBJ2-7	TRBD2	NA	CASSPQEDRKTSGLSYEQYF	TGTGCCAGCTCACCCCAAGAGGACAGGAAGACTAGCGGGTTGTCCTACGAGCAGTACTTC
TRBV7-2	TRBJ1-1	NA	few	CASSLDPEAFF	TGTGCCAGCAGCTTAGACCCTGAAGCTTTCTTT
TRBV7-2	TRBJ1-2	NA	NA	CASSLVGLANYGYTF	TGTGCCAGCAGCTTGGTGGGTTTGGCTAACTATGGCTACACCTTC